This T cell receptor beta chain was obtained from a study of PD-L1 blockade in urothelial cancer. Study context: About nine tenths of the roughly 30 patients were men whose urothelial cancer was bladder-origin. Blood samples contained a median around 130,000 T cells.

Specified time point: peripheral blood 6 weeks after treatment start. The cohort comprised individuals with locally advanced or metastatic urothelial carcinoma. Sequencing was performed with immunoSEQ multiplex PCR; in TCRdb, only in-frame clones are kept and a portion is missing. The sample lists some 110,000 clones; around 88% were seen once. Germline CDR1 LGHNA, CDR2 YSLEER. The CDR3 runs to 15 residues. The V segment lost 4 bases and the J segment 3 bases; nucleotides outside the gene matches: 4. Sequences were derived from PBMCs, sampled around atezolizumab (anti-PD-L1) treatment. The TCR comes from a man in his sixties with urothelial cancer. The chain joins TRBV4-3 to TRBJ1-4; 8 nucleotides match TRBD1. As DNA, the CDR3 is TGCGCCAGCAGCCTTACAGGGGGAGCTAATGAAAAACTGTTTTTT. Residues: CASSLTGGANEKLFF.